The present T cell receptor (beta chain) was sequenced within a study of blood T cell repertoires in COVID-19. Study context: Samples taken during acute and convalescent COVID-19 were collected in the United States, Italy and Spain. The cDNA or gDNA used as material had been derived from T cells, B-cell-depleted T cells, or PBMCs.

The CDR3 has 14 residues. Trimming stripped 6 bases from V and 1 base from J, with 13 bases between. Germline loops: CDR1 MDHEN, CDR2 SYDVKM. Authors' processing steps: How many nucleated cells were present was estimated from reference gene primer amplification. Sequenced by immunoSEQ multiplex PCR; TCRdb stores in-frame clones only, minus some. D and trimming were read from the DNA, whereas the V and J calls and clone size are those reported in that table. Here the sample spans more than 75,000 clones, around 89% being singletons. In Seattle, patients joined the study during active infection and were tracked longitudinally.

The sequenced sample consisted of peripheral blood. The TCR sequence derives from a man in his fifties with COVID-19, enrolled during active disease. The rearrangement links TRBV28 to TRBJ2-7, with a possible D match to TRBD1 (5 bases). The CDR3 sequence: CASSPIQGSYEQYF. In DNA form, the CDR3 reads TGTGCCAGCAGCCCAATCCAGGGTTCCTACGAGCAGTACTTC.